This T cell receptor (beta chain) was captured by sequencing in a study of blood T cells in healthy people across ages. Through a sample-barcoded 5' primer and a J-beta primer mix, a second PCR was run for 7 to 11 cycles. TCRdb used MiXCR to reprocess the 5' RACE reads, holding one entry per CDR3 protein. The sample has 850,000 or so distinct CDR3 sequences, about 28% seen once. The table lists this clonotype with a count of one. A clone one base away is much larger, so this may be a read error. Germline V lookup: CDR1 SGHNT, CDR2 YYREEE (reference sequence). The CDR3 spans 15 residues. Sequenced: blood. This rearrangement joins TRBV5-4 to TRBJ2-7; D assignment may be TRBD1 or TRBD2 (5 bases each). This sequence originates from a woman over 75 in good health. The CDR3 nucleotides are TGTGCCGGCAGCTTGGAACCGGGGCGATCTACGGAGCAGTACTTC. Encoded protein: CAGSLEPGRSTEQYF. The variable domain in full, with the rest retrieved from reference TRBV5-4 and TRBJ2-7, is ETGVTQSPTHLIKTRGQQVTLRCSSQSGHNTVSWYQQALGQGPQFIFQYYREEENGRGNFPPRFSGLQFPNYSSELNVNALELDDSALYLCAGSLEPGRSTEQYFGPGTRLTVT.